The 20 T cell receptor beta chains in this list originate from one sample, sequenced in a study of low-dose radiotherapy and immunotherapy resistance in tumors. Noted time point: before trial treatment. TRAV- and TRBV-specific primers, spanning alpha and beta chains, primed first-strand cDNA. Amplification of TCRs used a constant-region primer and V-primer adapter for roughly 20 PCR cycles. Each CDR3 protein is one row after TCRdb ran MiXCR on the reads. The data hold under 70,000 distinct CDR3 sequences, with roughly a quarter observed a single time. Material: PBMCs, obtained before treatment. Receptor source: a male donor with prostate cancer.

This clonotype was picked up many times. J is TRBJ2-7 and V is TRBV29-1; 10 bases fit TRBD1. With V trimmed by 2 bases and J by 3 bases, 4 bases remained unmatched. Germline-derived CDR1 and CDR2 are SQVTM and ANQGSEA. There are 14 residues in the CDR3. The CDR3 DNA is TGCAGCGTTGAATCCGGGACAGGGGTCTACGAGCAGTACTTC. This gives the protein CSVESGTGVYEQYF.

This clonotype was counted ten times or more. The chain employs TRBV2 and TRBJ2-1, with D perhaps TRBD2 (7 bases). Germline loops: CDR1 SNHLY, CDR2 FYNNEI. V was pared by 5 bases and J by 15 bases, with 17 bases between. This CDR3 region has 12 residues. CDR3 nucleotide sequence: TGTGCCAGCAGTCCCCTGGGGGGGCAGCGGTTCTTC. It yields the protein CASSPLGGQRFF.

By sample share, this clonotype is medium-sized. The rearrangement uses TRBV6-6 and TRBJ2-7; TRBD2 aligns across 8 bases. V gave up 5 bases and J gave up 3 bases; unmatched junction bases: 9. The CDR3 is 15 residues long. The germline CDR1 and CDR2 sequences are MNHNY and SVGAGI (reference sequence). The CDR3 spells CASSEPSSGSYEQYF. The CDR3, as DNA: TGTGCCAGCAGTGAGCCCTCCAGCGGGAGCTACGAGCAGTACTTC.

The table lists this clonotype with many counts. The chain combines TRBV6-2 or TRBV6-3 with TRBJ2-7; 10 nucleotides agree with TRBD1. The CDR3 is made up of 15 amino acids. Trimming took 6 bases from V and 1 from J; bases not matched to a gene: 6. CDR1 and CDR2 from the germline V gene are MNHEY and SVGEGT. The chain's CDR3 is CASRRDRGPSYEQYF. The CDR3 coding sequence is TGTGCCAGCAGACGCGACAGGGGGCCGTCCTACGAGCAGTACTTC.

This clonotype has at least ten counts. This chain connects TRBV30 to TRBJ1-6, with TRBD1 as a possible D gene (5 bases). The CDR3 has 14 residues. V shed 3 bases and J shed 15 bases, with 21 bases lying between them. The V gene's germline CDR1 is GTSNPN and CDR2 SVGIG (reference sequence). Written as DNA, the CDR3 is TGTGCCTGGAGCGCTGGGTCGGACATTAAATTCCTCCACTTT. Translation: CAWSAGSDIKFLHF.

In this sample, this clonotype turned up many times. V usage is TRBV5-1 and J usage is TRBJ2-5; possibly TRBD1 for D (6 bases). Germline assignment: CDR1 SGHRS and CDR2 YFSETQ. The CDR3 extends over 16 amino acids. Trimming pared 0 bases from V and 5 bases from J, leaving 17 bases between. The CDR3 spells CASSLANFRGGETQYF. The CDR3 DNA reads as TGCGCCAGCAGCTTGGCCAATTTCAGGGGTGGCGAGACCCAGTACTTC.

The V gene is TRBV5-8, the J gene TRBJ1-1, with 7 positions matching TRBD1. J gave up 0 bases and V 4 bases, and 3 bases lay outside the gene matches. CDR3 length equals 14 residues. Germline values: CDR1 SGHTS, CDR2 YDEGEE. As DNA, the CDR3 is TGTGCCAGCAGCCACAGGGGCATGAACACTGAAGCTTTCTTT. This encodes CASSHRGMNTEAFF.

This clonotype was seen many times. The rearrangement uses TRBV6-2 or TRBV6-3 and TRBJ2-7; TRBD2 might be the D (6 bases). V was cut by 6 bases and J by 1 base, with 13 bases left in between. This CDR3 comprises 14 residues. The V gene's germline CDR1 is MNHEY and CDR2 SVGEGT. The CDR3 DNA is TGTGCCAGCAGACTGTGGGACTTTTCCTACGAGCAGTACTTC. Protein product: CASRLWDFSYEQYF.

This clonotype was observed many times. The rearrangement uses TRBV24-1 and TRBJ2-5; the match to TRBD1 covers 7 bases. V gave up 3 bases and J gave up 4 bases; unmatched junction bases: 4. The germline gives CDR1 KGHDR, CDR2 SFDVKD. The CDR3 consists of 14 residues. The CDR3 spells CATSDPDRAETQYF. In DNA form, the CDR3 reads TGTGCCACCAGTGATCCTGACAGGGCAGAGACCCAGTACTTC.

This clonotype was found many times. CDR3 amino acids: CATSPGRGSADTQYF. The CDR3 DNA reads TGTGCCACCAGCCCAGGGCGGGGCTCTGCAGATACGCAGTATTTT. The rearrangement joins TRBV15 to TRBJ2-3; D is possibly TRBD2 (6 bases). The CDR3 covers 15 residues. Trimming took 5 bases from V and 4 from J, leaving 16 bases between them. The germline V gene encodes CDR1 LNHNV and CDR2 YYDKDF (reference sequence).

The sample holds one count of this clonotype. The chain recombines TRBV6-8 with TRBJ2-1; 13 bases are shared with TRBD2. CDR1 is MNHGY, CDR2 SAAAGT, per germline. The CDR3 contains 16 residues. After removal of 7 bases from V and 4 bases from J, the junction contained 7 bases not matched to a gene. This CDR3 reads CASTQRTSGRYNEQFF. The CDR3 bases are TGTGCCAGCACCCAAAGGACTAGCGGGAGATACAATGAGCAGTTCTTC.

This clonotype was seen at least ten times. Here the CDR3 DNA reads TGTGCCAGTAGTACCCATCCCGATTCCTATGGCTACACCTTC. It encodes CASSTHPDSYGYTF. The V call is TRBV19, the J call TRBJ1-2; D is unclear. The CDR3 is 14 residues long. Germline CDR1 is LNHDA and CDR2 is SQIVND (reference sequence). V gave up 4 bases and J gave up 4 bases, with 13 bases separating them.

This clonotype was counted at least ten times. V usage is TRBV19 and J usage is TRBJ2-5, with D tentatively TRBD2 (5 bases). Trimming cost V 2 bases and J 6 bases, with 16 bases left between them. The CDR3 runs 15 residues. In germline, CDR1 is LNHDA, CDR2 SQIVND (reference sequence). CDR3 bases: TGTGCCAGTAGTATATCTGAGGGCGGTTTCAAGACCCAGTACTTC. Residues: CASSISEGGFKTQYF. The full variable domain, its missing parts supplied by reference TRBV19 and TRBJ2-5, is DGGITQSPKYLFRKEGQNVTLSCEQNLNHDAMYWYRQDPGQGLRLIYYSQIVNDFQKGDIAEGYSVSREKKESFPLTVTSAQKNPTAFYLCASSISEGGFKTQYFGPGTRLLVL.

The chain links TRBV2 to TRBJ1-3, with D unresolved. Germline V gives CDR1 SNHLY, CDR2 FYNNEI. The CDR3 spans 16 residues. Deletions cut 4 bases from V and 2 bases from J, with 15 bases between. The CDR3 nucleotides are TGTGCCAGCAGTGGAGCAGGCAGGCCCACTGGAAACACCATATATTTT. Protein: CASSGAGRPTGNTIYF.

Ten or more counts support this clonotype. CDR3 protein: CASSTGTSGSNEQFF. The CDR3 region has the DNA TGCGCCAGCAGTACCGGGACTAGCGGGAGCAATGAGCAGTTCTTC. The chain couples TRBV5-1 to TRBJ2-1, with 14 bases fitting TRBD2. The V segment lost 5 bases and the J segment 6 bases; nucleotides outside the gene matches: 4. This CDR3 spans 15 amino acids. Looked up from germline, CDR1 is SGHRS and CDR2 is YFSETQ.

This clonotype occurred many times. The chain has TRBV27 and TRBJ2-7, with D tentatively TRBD1 or TRBD2 (5 bases each). There are 15 residues in the CDR3. V was pared by 5 bases and J by 5 bases, with 19 bases between. Germline V gene data show CDR1 as MNHEY and CDR2 as SMNVEV (reference sequence). The CDR3 loop reads CASSPVEGPPDEQYF. Here the CDR3 DNA reads TGTGCCAGCAGTCCGGTCGAGGGACCTCCGGACGAGCAGTACTTC.

This clonotype was detected many times. The chain uses TRBV19 and TRBJ2-3, with TRBD1 matching 7 bases. This CDR3 contains 13 residues. V shed 6 bases, J shed 5 bases, and the junction held 5 bases outside the gene matches. CDR1 and CDR2 from the germline V gene are LNHDA and SQIVND (reference sequence). The CDR3 coding sequence is TGTGCCAGTAGCAACCCAGGGGGAGATACGCAGTATTTT. This translates into CASSNPGGDTQYF.

The chain carries TRBV12-3 or TRBV12-4 and TRBJ2-3; 8 bases map to TRBD1. V lost 3 bases and J lost 5; bases outside the gene matches: 7. The CDR3 loop spans 15 amino acids. DNA of the CDR3: TGTGCCAGCAGTTTTTATTCAGGGGGCAGAGATACGCAGTATTTT. As protein: CASSFYSGGRDTQYF.

The chain is built from TRBV4-2 and TRBJ2-3, with 9 bases lining up with TRBD2. J lost 3 bases, V lost 4 bases, and 2 bases had no gene match. The CDR3 has 14 amino acids. Per the germline V gene, CDR1 is LGHNA and CDR2 is YNFKEQ. The DNA of the CDR3 is TGTGCCAGCAGCCCTAGCGGGGTTACAGATACGCAGTATTTT. Translating gives CASSPSGVTDTQYF.

This clonotype was detected ten times or more. V and J are TRBV4-2 and TRBJ2-3; 14 bases agree with TRBD2. The germline gives CDR1 LGHNA, CDR2 YNFKEQ. This CDR3 contains 18 residues. After removal of 4 bases from V and 3 bases from J, the junction contained 9 bases not matched to a gene. The CDR3 spells CASSPSPGTSGGTDTQYF. The CDR3 coding sequence is TGTGCCAGCAGCCCTTCACCCGGGACTAGCGGGGGAACAGATACGCAGTATTTT.